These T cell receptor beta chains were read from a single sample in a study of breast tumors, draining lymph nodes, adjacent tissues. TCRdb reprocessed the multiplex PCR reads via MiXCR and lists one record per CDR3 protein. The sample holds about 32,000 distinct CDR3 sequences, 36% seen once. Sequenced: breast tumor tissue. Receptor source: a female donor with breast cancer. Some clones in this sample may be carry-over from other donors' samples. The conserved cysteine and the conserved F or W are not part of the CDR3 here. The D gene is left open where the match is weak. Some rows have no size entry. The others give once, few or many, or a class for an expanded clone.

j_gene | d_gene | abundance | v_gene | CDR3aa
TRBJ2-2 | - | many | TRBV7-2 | ASSLPGNTGELF
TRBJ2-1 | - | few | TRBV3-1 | ASSQAGTPA
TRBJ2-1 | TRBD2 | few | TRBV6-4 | ASSRAPGTTRSYNEQF
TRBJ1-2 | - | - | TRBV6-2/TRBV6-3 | ASRALDRNYGYT
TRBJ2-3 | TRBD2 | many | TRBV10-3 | AISRAGESTDTQY
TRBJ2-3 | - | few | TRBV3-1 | ASSQGGITDTQY
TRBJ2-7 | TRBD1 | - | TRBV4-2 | ASSYGQGTNHEQY
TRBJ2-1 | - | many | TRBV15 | ATSRVGEWDNEQF
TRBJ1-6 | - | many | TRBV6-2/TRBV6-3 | ASSFAGRSSPLH
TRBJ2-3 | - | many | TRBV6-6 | ASSYSRGGAITDTQY
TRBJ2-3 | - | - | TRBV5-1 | ASSLEGSTDTQY
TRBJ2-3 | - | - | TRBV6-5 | ASSGGKADTQY
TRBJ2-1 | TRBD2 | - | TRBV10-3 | AISESGTSGGTYNEQF
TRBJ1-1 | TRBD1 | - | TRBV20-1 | SAQGGGARAF
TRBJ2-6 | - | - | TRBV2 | ASSRTDSGANVLT
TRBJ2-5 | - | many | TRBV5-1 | ASSLNRVQETQY
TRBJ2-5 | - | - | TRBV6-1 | ASSPGARQETQY
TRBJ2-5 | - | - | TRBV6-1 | ASSPGETQY
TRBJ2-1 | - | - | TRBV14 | ASSQVANNEQF
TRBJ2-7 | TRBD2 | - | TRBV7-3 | ASSPDPSGSTKSSYEQY
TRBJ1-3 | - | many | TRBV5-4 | ASSRISGNTIY
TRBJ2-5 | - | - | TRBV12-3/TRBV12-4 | ASSFFTQEQETQY
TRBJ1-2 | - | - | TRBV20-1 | SVRDTSTDHGHT
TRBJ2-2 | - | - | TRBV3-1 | ASSQDYGEGELF
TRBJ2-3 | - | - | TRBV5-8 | ASSLSGGRGTDTQY
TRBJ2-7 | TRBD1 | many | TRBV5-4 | ASSFPGQGSYEQY
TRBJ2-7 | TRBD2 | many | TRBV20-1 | SARISGTIFPYEQY
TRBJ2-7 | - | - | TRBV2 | ASSGTTYEQY
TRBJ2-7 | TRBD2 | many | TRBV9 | ASSVQVGGSYEQY
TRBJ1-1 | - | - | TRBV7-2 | ASSRVKDTEAF
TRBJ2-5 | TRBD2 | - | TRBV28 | ASSFLSAPGLAGVGEEETQY
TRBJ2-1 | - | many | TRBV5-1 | ASSWGGLREQF
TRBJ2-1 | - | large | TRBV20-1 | SALLAFSYNEQF
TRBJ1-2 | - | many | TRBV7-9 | ASSLSRSYGYT
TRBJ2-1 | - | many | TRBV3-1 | ASSQLNEQF
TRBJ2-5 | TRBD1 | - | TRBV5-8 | ASSKGTGKPGETQY
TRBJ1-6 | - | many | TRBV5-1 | ASSLGGDNSPLH
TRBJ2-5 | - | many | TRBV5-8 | ASSLGPTNQETQY
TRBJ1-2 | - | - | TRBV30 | AWSEVFYGYT
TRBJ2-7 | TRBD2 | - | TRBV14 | ASSSVAGTRTV
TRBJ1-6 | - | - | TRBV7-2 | ASSLGGSYNSPLN
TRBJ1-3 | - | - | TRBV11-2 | ASSLVVREAPGNTIY
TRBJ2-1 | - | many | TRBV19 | ASSSDTGGLRVEQF
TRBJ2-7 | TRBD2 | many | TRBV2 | ASSLSGRAFAEQY
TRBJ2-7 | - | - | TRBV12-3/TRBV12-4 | ASSLGHYEQY
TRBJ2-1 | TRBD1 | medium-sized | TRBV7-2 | ASSAFRGQNEQF
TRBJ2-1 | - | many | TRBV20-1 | SAPGTTTTYNEQF
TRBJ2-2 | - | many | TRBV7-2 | ASSRLLTGELF